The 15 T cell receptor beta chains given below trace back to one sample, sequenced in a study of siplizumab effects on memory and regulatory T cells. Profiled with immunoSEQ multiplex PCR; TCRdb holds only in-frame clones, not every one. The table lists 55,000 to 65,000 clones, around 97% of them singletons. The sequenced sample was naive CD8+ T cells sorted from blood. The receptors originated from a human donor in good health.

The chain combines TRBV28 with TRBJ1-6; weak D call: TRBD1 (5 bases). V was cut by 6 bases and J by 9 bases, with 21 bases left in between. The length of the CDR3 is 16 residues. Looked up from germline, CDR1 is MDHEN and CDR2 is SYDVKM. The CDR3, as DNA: TGTGCCAGCAGCCGAGATAGGGGTGGTCCTCTTTCACCCCTCCACTTT. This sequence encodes CASSRDRGGPLSPLHF. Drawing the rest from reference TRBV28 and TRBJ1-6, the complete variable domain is DVKVTQSSRYLVKRTGEKVFLECVQDMDHENMFWYRQDPGLGLRLIYFSYDVKMKEKGDIPEGYSVSREKKERFSLILESASTNQTSMYLCASSRDRGGPLSPLHFGNGTRLTVT.

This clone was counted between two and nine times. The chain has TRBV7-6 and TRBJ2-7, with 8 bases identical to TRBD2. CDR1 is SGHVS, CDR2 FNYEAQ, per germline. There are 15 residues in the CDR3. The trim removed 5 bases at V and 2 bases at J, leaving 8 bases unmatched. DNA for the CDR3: TGTGCCAGCAGCGACCGGGAGGGATTCACCTACGAGCAGTACTTC. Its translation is CASSDREGFTYEQYF.

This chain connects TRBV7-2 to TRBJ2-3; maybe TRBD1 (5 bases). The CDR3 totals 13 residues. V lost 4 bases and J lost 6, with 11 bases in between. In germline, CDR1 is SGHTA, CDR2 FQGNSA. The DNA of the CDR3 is TGTGCCAGCAGCTCGGCAGGGTTCGATACGCAGTATTTT. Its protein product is CASSSAGFDTQYF.

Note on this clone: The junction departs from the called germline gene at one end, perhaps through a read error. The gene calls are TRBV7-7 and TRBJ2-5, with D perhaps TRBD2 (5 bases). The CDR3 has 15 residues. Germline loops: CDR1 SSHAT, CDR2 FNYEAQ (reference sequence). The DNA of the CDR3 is TGTGCTAGCAGCCGAGGGCGGGCGGCCCAAGAGACCCAGTACTTC. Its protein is CASSRGRAAQETQYF.

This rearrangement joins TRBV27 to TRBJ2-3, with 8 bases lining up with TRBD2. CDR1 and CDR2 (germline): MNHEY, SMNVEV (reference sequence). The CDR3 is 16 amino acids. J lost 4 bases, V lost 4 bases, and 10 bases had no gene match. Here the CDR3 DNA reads TGTGCCAGCAGTTCTATAGCGGGAATTGCGGCAGATACGCAGTATTTT. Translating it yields CASSSIAGIAADTQYF.

The CDR3 nucleotides are TGTGCCACCCGGGACAGGGAATTCTCCGGGGAGCTGTTTTTT. Its translation is CATRDREFSGELFF. The chain uses TRBV25-1 and TRBJ2-2; 9 nucleotides match TRBD1. CDR3 length: 14 amino acids. After removal of 10 bases from V and 6 bases from J, the junction contained 9 bases not matched to a gene. Germline V gene lookup returns CDR1 MGHDK and CDR2 SYGVNS. The full variable domain, with the rest looked up from reference TRBV25-1 and TRBJ2-2, is EADIYQTPRYLVIGTGKKITLECSQTMGHDKMYWYQQDPGMELHLIHYSYGVNSTEKGDLSSESTVSRIRTEHFPLTLESARPSHTSQYLCATRDREFSGELFFGEGSRLTVL.

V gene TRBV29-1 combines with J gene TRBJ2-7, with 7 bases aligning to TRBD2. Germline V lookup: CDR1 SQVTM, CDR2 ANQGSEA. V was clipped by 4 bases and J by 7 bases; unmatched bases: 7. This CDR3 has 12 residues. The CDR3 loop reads CSVGAGVGEQYF. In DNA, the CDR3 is TGCAGCGTTGGGGCGGGAGTGGGAGAGCAGTACTTC.

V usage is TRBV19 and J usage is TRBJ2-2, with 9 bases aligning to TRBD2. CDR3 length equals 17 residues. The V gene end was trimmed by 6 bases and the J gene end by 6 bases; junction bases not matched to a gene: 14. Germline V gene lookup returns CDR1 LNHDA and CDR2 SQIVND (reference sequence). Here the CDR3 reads CASRDFPGLALAGELFF. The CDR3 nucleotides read TGTGCCAGTAGGGACTTTCCGGGACTAGCTTTAGCCGGGGAGCTGTTTTTT.

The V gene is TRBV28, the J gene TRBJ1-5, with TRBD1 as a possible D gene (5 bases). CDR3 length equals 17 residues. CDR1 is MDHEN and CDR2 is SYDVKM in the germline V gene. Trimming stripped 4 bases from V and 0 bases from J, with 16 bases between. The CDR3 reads CASSSGARAYSNQPQHF. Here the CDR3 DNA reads TGTGCCAGCAGTTCCGGGGCGCGAGCCTATAGCAATCAGCCCCAGCATTTT.

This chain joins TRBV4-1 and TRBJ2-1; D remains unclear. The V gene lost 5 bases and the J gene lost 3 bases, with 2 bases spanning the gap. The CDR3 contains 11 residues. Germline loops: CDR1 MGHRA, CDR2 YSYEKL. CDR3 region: CASSIYNEQFF. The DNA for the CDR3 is TGCGCCAGCAGCATCTACAATGAGCAGTTCTTC.

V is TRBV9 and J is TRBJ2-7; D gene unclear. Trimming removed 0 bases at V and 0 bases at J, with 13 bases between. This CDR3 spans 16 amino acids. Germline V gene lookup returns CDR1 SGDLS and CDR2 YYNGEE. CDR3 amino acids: CASSVGAGTFSYEQYF. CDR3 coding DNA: TGTGCCAGCAGCGTAGGGGCCGGCACCTTCTCCTACGAGCAGTACTTC.

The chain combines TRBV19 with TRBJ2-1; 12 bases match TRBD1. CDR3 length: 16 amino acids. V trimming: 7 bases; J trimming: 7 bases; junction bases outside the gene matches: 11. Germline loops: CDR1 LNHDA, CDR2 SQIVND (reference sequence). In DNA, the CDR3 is TGTGCCAGTACCCCAGGACCGGGACAGGGGGCGAATGAGCAGTTCTTC. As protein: CASTPGPGQGANEQFF.

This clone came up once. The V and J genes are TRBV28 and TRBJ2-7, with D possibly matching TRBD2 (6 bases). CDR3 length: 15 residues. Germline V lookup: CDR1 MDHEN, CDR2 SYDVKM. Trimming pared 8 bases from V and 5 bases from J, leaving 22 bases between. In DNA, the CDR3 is TGTGCCAGCCAAATCCTCGAGGGAGGTCCGGACGAGCAGTACTTC. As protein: CASQILEGGPDEQYF.

The CDR3 protein is CASSATGTGDYEQYF. Here the CDR3 DNA reads TGTGCCAGCAGCGCGACCGGGACAGGGGACTACGAGCAGTACTTC. This chain uses TRBV7-9 with TRBJ2-7, with 10 bases lining up with TRBD1. V trimming: 5 bases; J trimming: 3 bases; junction bases outside the gene matches: 7. The CDR3 is 15 amino acids. Germline CDR1 reads SEHNR; CDR2 reads FQNEAQ (reference sequence).

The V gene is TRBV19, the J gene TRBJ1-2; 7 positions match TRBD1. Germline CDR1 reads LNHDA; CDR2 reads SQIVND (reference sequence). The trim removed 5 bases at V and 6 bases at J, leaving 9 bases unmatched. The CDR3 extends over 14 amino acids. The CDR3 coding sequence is TGTGCCAGTAGTGCCCTGGGGACAGACGATGGCTACACCTTC. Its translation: CASSALGTDDGYTF.